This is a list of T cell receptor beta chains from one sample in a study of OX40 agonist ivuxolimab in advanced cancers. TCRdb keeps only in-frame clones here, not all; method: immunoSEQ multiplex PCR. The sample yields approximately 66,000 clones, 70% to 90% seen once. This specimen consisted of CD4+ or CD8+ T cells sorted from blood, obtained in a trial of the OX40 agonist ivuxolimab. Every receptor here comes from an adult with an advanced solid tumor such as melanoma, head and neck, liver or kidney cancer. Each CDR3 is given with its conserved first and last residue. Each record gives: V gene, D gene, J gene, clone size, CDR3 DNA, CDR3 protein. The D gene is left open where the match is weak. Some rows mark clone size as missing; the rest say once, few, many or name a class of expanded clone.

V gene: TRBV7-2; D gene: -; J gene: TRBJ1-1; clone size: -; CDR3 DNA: TGTGCCAGCAGCTCGGACAGCATGAACACTGAAGCTTTCTTT; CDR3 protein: CASSSDSMNTEAFF
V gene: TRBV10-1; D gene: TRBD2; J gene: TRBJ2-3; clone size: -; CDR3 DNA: TGCGCCAGCAGTGGACTAGCGGGGGTAACAGATACGCAGTATTTT; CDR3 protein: CASSGLAGVTDTQYF
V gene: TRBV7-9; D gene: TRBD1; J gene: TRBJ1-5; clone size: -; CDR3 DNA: TGTGCCAGCAGTTCAGCGGGACAGGGGGTAGGTCAGCCCCAGCATTTT; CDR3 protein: CASSSAGQGVGQPQHF
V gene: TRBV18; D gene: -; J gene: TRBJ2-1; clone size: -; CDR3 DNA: TGTGCCAGCTCACCGGCAGGGTCGGGTGAGCAGTTCTTC; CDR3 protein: CASSPAGSGEQFF
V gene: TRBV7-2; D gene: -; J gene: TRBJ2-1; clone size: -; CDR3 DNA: TGTGCCAGCAGCTTAAGGGATAATGAGCAGTTCTTC; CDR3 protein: CASSLRDNEQFF
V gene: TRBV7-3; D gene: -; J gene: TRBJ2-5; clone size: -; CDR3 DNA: TGTGCCAGCAGCTTAACTCCCCTTGCAGGAGAGACCCAGTACTTC; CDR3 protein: CASSLTPLAGETQYF
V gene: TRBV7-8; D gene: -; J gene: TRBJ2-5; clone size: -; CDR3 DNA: TGTGCCAGCAGCCCCGGGAGAGAGTACAAGAAAGAGACCCAGTACTTC; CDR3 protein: CASSPGREYKKETQYF
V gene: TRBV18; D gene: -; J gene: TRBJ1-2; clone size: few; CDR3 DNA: TGTGCCAGCTCAGAGTCCGGGACACCTGACTATGGCTACACCTTC; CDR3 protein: CASSESGTPDYGYTF
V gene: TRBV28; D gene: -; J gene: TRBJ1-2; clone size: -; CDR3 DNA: TGTGCCAGCAGTTTATTTGGCGGAAACTATGGCTACACCTTC; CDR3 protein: CASSLFGGNYGYTF
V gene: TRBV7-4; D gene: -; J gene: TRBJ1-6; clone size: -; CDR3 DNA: TGTGCCAGCAGCCACGGGACAAATTACAATTCACCCCTCCACTTT; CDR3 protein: CASSHGTNYNSPLHF
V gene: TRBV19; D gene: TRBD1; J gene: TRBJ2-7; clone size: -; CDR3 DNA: TGTGCCAGTAGTACCCCTGGACAGGGGGCCTCCTACGAGCAGTACTTC; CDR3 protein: CASSTPGQGASYEQYF
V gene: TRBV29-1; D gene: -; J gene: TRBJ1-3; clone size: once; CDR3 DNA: TGCAGCGTTGAACGCCCGACCCAGTATATAGGCCCCTCTGGAAACACCATATATTTT; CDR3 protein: CSVERPTQYIGPSGNTIYF
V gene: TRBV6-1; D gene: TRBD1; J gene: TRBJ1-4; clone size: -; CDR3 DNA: TGTGCCAGCACGACAGGGCCAGAAAAACTGTTTTTT; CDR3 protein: CASTTGPEKLFF
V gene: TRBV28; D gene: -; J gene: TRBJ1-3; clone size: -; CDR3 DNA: TGTGCCAGCAGTTTATACTTCCAAATGGCGATCTCTGGAAACACCATATATTTT; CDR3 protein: CASSLYFQMAISGNTIYF
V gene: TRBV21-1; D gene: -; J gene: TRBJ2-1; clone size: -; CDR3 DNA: TGTGCCAGCAGCAAAGGCGGGACCCTATCCTACAATGAGCAGTTCTTC; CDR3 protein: CASSKGGTLSYNEQFF